This TCR beta chain emerged from a study of CD8+ T cells in alopecia areata. Overall study findings and caveats: Throughout tofacitinib, many expanded lesional clones continued to persist in scalp and blood.

CDR1 and CDR2 from the germline V gene are SNHLY and FYNNEI. The CDR3 spans 14 residues. The trim removed 6 bases at V and 9 bases at J, leaving 10 bases unmatched. In the case of this clone: The antigen is not known.

The treatment: oral pan-JAK inhibitor, 5-10 mg twice daily. Sequencing used cDNA as its template, made by extracting RNA and reverse transcribing it. TCRdb's table, derived via immunoSEQ multiplex PCR, lists solely in-frame clones and lacks some. The data contain 200,000 to 250,000 clones, 55% to 70% of them singletons. The sequencing here drew on CD4+ T cells sorted from blood, taken at week 4, from a patient treated with tofacitinib. The J gene is TRBJ2-5, the V gene TRBV2; 10 bases fit TRBD2. The receptor was isolated from a human donor with alopecia areata. CDR3 sequence reads: CASRQTSGVQAQYF. CDR3 coding DNA: TGTGCCAGCAGACAAACTAGCGGGGTCCAAGCCCAGTACTTC.